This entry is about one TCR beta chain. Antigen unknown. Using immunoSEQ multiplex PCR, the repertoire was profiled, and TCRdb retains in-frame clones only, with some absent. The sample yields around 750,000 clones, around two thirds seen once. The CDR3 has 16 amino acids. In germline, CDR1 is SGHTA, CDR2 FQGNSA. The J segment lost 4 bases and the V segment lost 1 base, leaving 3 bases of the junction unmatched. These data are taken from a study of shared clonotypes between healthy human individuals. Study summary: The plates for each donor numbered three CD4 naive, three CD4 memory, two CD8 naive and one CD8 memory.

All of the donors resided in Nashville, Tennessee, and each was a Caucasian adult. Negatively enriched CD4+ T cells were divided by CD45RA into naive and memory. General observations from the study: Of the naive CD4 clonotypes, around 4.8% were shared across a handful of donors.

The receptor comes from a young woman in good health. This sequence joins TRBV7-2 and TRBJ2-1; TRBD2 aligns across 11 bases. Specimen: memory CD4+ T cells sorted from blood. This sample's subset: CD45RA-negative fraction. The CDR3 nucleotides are TGTGCCAGCAGCTTAGAAGGGACTAGCGGTTACAATGAGCAGTTCTTC. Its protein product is CASSLEGTSGYNEQFF.